The 25 T cell receptor beta chains presented below share a single source sample, sequenced in a study of cytomegalovirus exposure and HLA in healthy donors. The PCR had 60 Vbeta and 13 Jbeta primers. The data were produced by immunoSEQ multiplex PCR, yet TCRdb's version contains in-frame clones alone and is incomplete. The sample includes approximately 160,000 clones, roughly 84% of them seen just once. Sequencing input: PBMCs. These receptors were collected from a male donor in good health and CMV-seronegative.

The chain uses TRBV11-2 and TRBJ2-7; D gene uncertain. Germline V CDR1 and CDR2: SGHAT, FQNNGV. Trimming took 5 bases from V and 0 from J, leaving 5 bases between them. The length of the CDR3 is 12 residues. CDR3 sequence: CASSRSSYEQYF. The CDR3, as DNA: TGTGCCAGCAGCCGCAGCTCCTACGAGCAGTACTTC.

This chain links TRBV6-5 with TRBJ2-5, with D maybe TRBD2 (6 bases). The better agreement between TRBJ2-7 and the DNA end casts doubt on the J call. The length of the CDR3 is 14 residues. Germline CDR1 MNHEY, CDR2 SVGAGI. The CDR3 nucleotides read TGTGCCAGCAGCCTCCTAGCGAACTCCTACGAGCAGTACTTC. It encodes CASSLLANSYEQYF.

The sample holds one count of this clone. The genes are TRBV10-2 and TRBJ2-7; TRBD2 matches at 9 bases. There are 16 residues in the CDR3. J gave up 6 bases and V 2 bases, and 11 bases lay outside the gene matches. CDR1 is WSHSY, CDR2 SAAADI, per germline. The CDR3, as DNA: TGCGCCAGCAGTGAGACTAGCGGGCCTCCTCCTGTCGAGCAGTACTTC. As protein: CASSETSGPPPVEQYF.

V and J are TRBV4-3 and TRBJ1-2; no clear D gene. The CDR3 contains 15 residues. V was pared by 0 bases and J by 4 bases, with 12 bases between. Per the germline V gene, CDR1 is LGHNA and CDR2 is YSLEER. The CDR3 protein is CASSQDFGQSYGYTF. As DNA, the CDR3 is TGCGCCAGCAGCCAAGATTTTGGGCAATCCTATGGCTACACCTTC.

The chain employs TRBV10-3 and TRBJ2-3; D unresolved. Germline CDR1 is ENHRY and CDR2 is SYGVKD. Trimming pared 4 bases from V and 0 bases from J, leaving 8 bases between. The CDR3 consists of 14 residues. The CDR3 DNA reads as TGTGCCATCAGTGCTGCCCTAAGCACAGATACGCAGTATTTT. This codes for CAISAALSTDTQYF.

This clone has just a few counts. V gene TRBV6-1 combines with J gene TRBJ1-4; D remains unclear. V lost 10 bases and J 3 bases, leaving 9 bases between the germline ends. This CDR3 has 12 residues. Germline CDR1 reads MNHNS; CDR2 reads SASEGT. CDR3 sequence reads: CATGRANEKLFF. CDR3 DNA: TGTGCCACGGGAAGGGCTAATGAAAAACTGTTTTTT.

This chain uses TRBV27 with TRBJ1-5; TRBD1 matches 8 bases. Germline lookup yields CDR1 MNHEY and CDR2 SMNVEV (reference sequence). The V gene end was trimmed by 6 bases and the J gene end by 5 bases; junction bases not matched to a gene: 6. This CDR3 has 14 amino acids. CDR3 in DNA: TGTGCCAGCAGCAACGCAGGGGGCGATCAGCCCCAGCATTTT. Protein sequence: CASSNAGGDQPQHF.

This chain links TRBV6-5 with TRBJ1-1, with unresolved D. Between the trimmed V and J ends, which lost 0 bases and 11 bases, there was a span of 13 bases. This CDR3 spans 13 amino acids. Germline V lookup: CDR1 MNHEY, CDR2 SVGAGI. As DNA, the CDR3 is TGTGCCAGCAGTTACTCGATACAGTTTTGGGCTTTCTTT. Amino acid sequence: CASSYSIQFWAFF.

The rearrangement uses TRBV5-4 and TRBJ1-1; D might be TRBD1 (6 bases). V lost 4 bases and J lost 1, with 17 bases in between. The CDR3 sequence is 16 residues long. The V gene's germline CDR1 is SGHNT and CDR2 YYREEE (reference sequence). CDR3 sequence (DNA): TGTGCCAGCAGCCAAAACACAGGGCGGAAGAACACTGAAGCTTTCTTT. It is translated as CASSQNTGRKNTEAFF. The variable domain in full, completed from reference TRBV5-4 and TRBJ1-1, reads ETGVTQSPTHLIKTRGQQVTLRCSSQSGHNTVSWYQQALGQGPQFIFQYYREEENGRGNFPPRFSGLQFPNYSSELNVNALELDDSALYLCASSQNTGRKNTEAFFGQGTRLTVV.

This clone has just one count. This rearrangement joins TRBV2 to TRBJ2-7; 9 bases fit TRBD1. From germline, CDR1 is SNHLY and CDR2 FYNNEI. Trimming at V came to 4 bases and at J to 1 base, leaving 5 bases not matched to a gene. CDR3 length: 15 residues. Here the CDR3 reads CASSVAGQGSYEQYF. The CDR3 bases are TGTGCCAGCAGTGTGGCGGGACAGGGATCCTACGAGCAGTACTTC. The full variable domain, its missing parts supplied by reference TRBV2 and TRBJ2-7, is EPEVTQTPSHQVTQMGQEVILRCVPISNHLYFYWYRQILGQKVEFLVSFYNNEISEKSEIFDDQFSVERPDGSNFTLKIRSTKLEDSAMYFCASSVAGQGSYEQYFGPGTRLTVT.

The V call is TRBV6-5, the J call TRBJ2-7, with TRBD2 matching over 14 bases. V was clipped by 2 bases and J by 6 bases; unmatched bases: 6. This CDR3 is built from 16 residues. Germline CDR1 reads MNHEY; CDR2 reads SVGAGI. The CDR3 coding sequence is TGTGCCAGCAGTTACACCTCCGGACTAGCGGGAGGCGAGCAGTACTTC. This encodes CASSYTSGLAGGEQYF.

The rearrangement uses TRBV6-5 and TRBJ1-3; no clear D. Germline CDR1 MNHEY, CDR2 SVGAGI. Trimming removed 0 bases from V and 2 bases from J, with 11 bases in between. This CDR3 has 16 amino acids. The CDR3 loop reads CASSYSAGVPGNTIYF. In DNA, the CDR3 is TGTGCCAGCAGTTACTCAGCCGGGGTCCCTGGAAACACCATATATTTT.

The chain uses TRBV11-2 and TRBJ2-4, with 12 positions matching TRBD1. The V segment lost 3 bases and the J segment 1 base; nucleotides outside the gene matches: 1. The CDR3 has 16 residues. From germline, CDR1 is SGHAT and CDR2 FQNNGV. The CDR3 region has the DNA TGTGCCAGCAGCTTGGGACAGGGGGCGGCCAAAAACATTCAGTACTTC. Translated, it gives CASSLGQGAAKNIQYF.

J is TRBJ1-3 and V is TRBV6-6, with 8 bases lining up with TRBD1. This CDR3 has 16 residues. CDR1 and CDR2 from the germline V gene are MNHNY and SVGAGI (reference sequence). Trimming at V came to 6 bases and at J to 0 bases, leaving 7 bases not matched to a gene. The CDR3 DNA reads as TGTGCCAGCAGGCTTCCGGGACAGGACTCTGGAAACACCATATATTTT. It yields the protein CASRLPGQDSGNTIYF.

V and J are TRBV13 and TRBJ2-1; 11 bases align to TRBD2. This CDR3 is built from 17 residues. V trimming: 5 bases; J trimming: 8 bases; junction bases outside the gene matches: 14. CDR1 and CDR2 (germline): PRHDT, FYEKMQ (reference sequence). The CDR3 sequence is CASSAALAGVTRDEQFF. CDR3 nucleotide sequence: TGTGCCAGCAGCGCGGCACTAGCGGGAGTGACCAGGGATGAGCAGTTCTTC. Variable domain in full (rest from reference TRBV13 and TRBJ2-1): AAGVIQSPRHLIKEKRETATLKCYPIPRHDTVYWYQQGPGQDPQFLISFYEKMQSDKGSIPDRFSAQQFSDYHSELNMSSLELGDSALYFCASSAALAGVTRDEQFFGPGTRLTVL.

Only one count was recorded for this clone. The chain links TRBV29-1 to TRBJ2-5; D perhaps matches TRBD1 (6 bases). The CDR3 is 14 amino acids. Trimming took 1 base from V and 1 from J, leaving 10 bases between them. The germline gives CDR1 SQVTM, CDR2 ANQGSEA. The CDR3 DNA reads TGCAGCGTTGAAGCCCCACAGGGCCAAGAGACCCAGTACTTC. Translated: CSVEAPQGQETQYF.

This clone was counted a few times. The V and J genes are TRBV5-6 and TRBJ1-2; TRBD1 matches 9 bases. Looked up from germline, CDR1 is SGHDT and CDR2 is YYEEEE. The ends lost 3 bases at V and 4 bases at J; junction bases unmatched: 10. The CDR3 spans 16 residues. The CDR3: CASSSTGTGRLYGYTF. The DNA for the CDR3 is TGTGCCAGCAGCTCAACCGGGACAGGGAGACTCTATGGCTACACCTTC.

The rearrangement links TRBV18 to TRBJ1-2; the D gene is possibly TRBD1 (6 bases). The germline gives CDR1 KGHSH, CDR2 LQKENI. Trimming pared 3 bases from V and 4 bases from J, leaving 18 bases between. The length of the CDR3 is 16 residues. The CDR3 loop is CASSPKGNRVVYGYTF. The CDR3 DNA follows: TGTGCCAGCTCACCCAAGGGAAACAGGGTTGTCTATGGCTACACCTTC.

This sequence joins TRBV6-6 and TRBJ1-1, with TRBD1 as a possible D gene (5 bases). Trimming shortened V by 8 bases and J by 0 bases, and 19 bases separated the two germline ends. Per the germline V gene, CDR1 is MNHNY and CDR2 is SVGAGI (reference sequence). The CDR3 runs to 16 residues. The chain's CDR3 is CASPRDSGTLNTEAFF. DNA of the CDR3: TGTGCCAGCCCCCGCGACAGCGGGACTTTGAACACTGAAGCTTTCTTT.

This chain links TRBV11-3 with TRBJ2-1; D may be TRBD1 (6 bases). V was trimmed by 3 bases and J by 2 bases, leaving 11 bases between them. Germline loops: CDR1 SGHNT, CDR2 YENEEA. This CDR3 has 15 amino acids. The chain's CDR3 is CASSLQGNTYNEQFF. CDR3 nucleotides: TGTGCCAGCAGCTTGCAGGGGAATACCTACAATGAGCAGTTCTTC.

The chain is built from TRBV6-1 and TRBJ2-2; 8 nucleotides align to TRBD1. Germline trimming cut 10 bases from V and 3 bases from J; bases unmatched to any gene: 7. This CDR3 contains 14 residues. CDR1 is MNHNS and CDR2 is SASEGT in the germline V gene. The CDR3 spells CAIWTGRDTGELFF. The CDR3 region has the DNA TGTGCCATATGGACAGGGCGGGACACCGGGGAGCTGTTTTTT.

This chain connects TRBV9 to TRBJ2-7, with 9 bases identical to TRBD2. The germline CDR1 and CDR2 sequences are SGDLS and YYNGEE. The CDR3 is 14 residues long. With 0 bases clipped from V and 3 bases from J, the junction kept 1 base outside the gene matches. DNA for the CDR3: TGTGCCAGCAGCGTAGATAGCGGGAGCTACGAGCAGTACTTC. It yields the protein CASSVDSGSYEQYF.

The chain has TRBV7-2 and TRBJ2-7; 9 bases map to TRBD1. CDR3 length equals 19 residues. From germline, CDR1 is SGHTA and CDR2 FQGNSA. After removal of 4 bases from V and 4 bases from J, the junction contained 20 bases not matched to a gene. In DNA form, the CDR3 reads TGTGCCAGCAGCTACATCCCTGGGGCGACAGGGGGGCCCCAATACGAGCAGTACTTC. It specifies CASSYIPGATGGPQYEQYF.

The chain couples TRBV10-3 to TRBJ2-1, with D tentatively TRBD2 (6 bases). V was trimmed by 2 bases and J by 7 bases, leaving 21 bases between them. Germline CDR1 and CDR2: ENHRY and SYGVKD. The length of the CDR3 is 17 residues. The CDR3 loop is CAISERVDHGGRNEQFF. The CDR3 DNA is TGTGCCATCAGTGAGCGGGTGGACCACGGAGGGCGAAATGAGCAGTTCTTC.

J is TRBJ1-6 and V is TRBV5-1; the D gene is possibly TRBD1 (5 bases). The germline V gene encodes CDR1 SGHRS and CDR2 YFSETQ. The CDR3 totals 13 residues. Trimming took 2 bases from V and 12 from J, leaving 12 bases between them. CDR3 DNA sequence: TGCGCCAGCAGCTTCGGCGGGGGGGAACCCCTCCACTTT. It encodes CASSFGGGEPLHF.